This T cell receptor (beta chain) was documented in a study of CD8 T cells in ankylosing spondylitis. As regards this clonotype: Its antigen is unidentified.

General study results and limits: Typical of ankylosing spondylitis blood, it appeared, was a TCR beta motif of 7 or 8 highly homologous variants.

V shed 4 bases, J shed 2 bases, and the junction held 17 bases outside the gene matches. The CDR3 consists of 19 residues. CDR1 SGHRS and CDR2 YFSETQ come from the germline V gene. TCRdb fed the 5' RACE reads into MiXCR, producing one record per CDR3 protein. The table includes a few hundred thousand distinct CDR3 sequences, about a fifth detected once. Sequencing used blood, either unsorted or a sorted T cell fraction (not recorded which). The source of this sequence is a male donor with ankylosing spondylitis. The V gene is TRBV5-1, the J gene TRBJ2-1, with 8 bases lining up with TRBD2. The CDR3 sequence is CASSRVGEGSGNTYNEQFF. CDR3 DNA: TGCGCCAGCAGCCGGGTGGGGGAAGGTAGCGGGAATACCTACAATGAGCAGTTCTTC.